This TCR beta chain was captured by sequencing in a study of blood T cell repertoires in COVID-19. For the study at large: The cDNA or gDNA used as material had been derived from T cells, B-cell-depleted T cells, or PBMCs.

Per the original methods: Nucleated cell number was recorded as an estimate derived from reference gene primer amplification. Some clones are missing from TCRdb's copy, which holds only in-frame ones; the method was immunoSEQ multiplex PCR. The D gene and trimming were derived from the DNA, and the V and J assignments and clone size from that table. Of 250,000 to 300,000 clones listed, less than 90% are singletons. Seattle patient enrollment occurred during active infection, with longitudinal follow-up thereafter. This clone has a handful of counts. The CDR3 spans 15 residues. The ends were cut back, 1 base at V and 3 bases at J, with 10 bases in the middle. The germline V gene encodes CDR1 SGDLS and CDR2 YYNGEE.

Sequencing input: peripheral blood. This chain connects TRBV9 to TRBJ2-2; tentative D call: TRBD2 (6 bases). This TCR was recovered from a woman in her 70s with COVID-19, enrolled during active disease. The CDR3 nucleotides are TGTGCCAGCAGCGTATTCTGGGAGGACACCGGGGAGCTGTTTTTT. It codes for CASSVFWEDTGELFF.